This T cell receptor beta chain was captured by sequencing in a study of vaccination effects on CD4 cells after COVID-19. Antigen-specific CD4+ T cells were expanded with viral peptide pools in the ViraFEST assay before sequencing. Once cultured for roughly nine days, the cells underwent separation to obtain CD4+ T cells. Every well housed about 1.8 million PBMC, which grew in culture alongside 10 IU/ml IL-2 and 10 ug/ml peptides. In regard to this clone: The antigen remains undetermined.

Repertoires were generated with immunoSEQ multiplex PCR, while TCRdb's copy carries only in-frame clones and drops some. Here the sample spans about 31,000 clones, roughly two thirds being singletons. Germline values: CDR1 SGHTA, CDR2 FQGTGA. There are 16 residues in the CDR3. V dropped 5 bases and J dropped 4 bases, with 18 bases sitting between them. The sequenced sample was CD4+ T cells from PBMCs cultured with HCoV-229E spike peptides, obtained before COVID-19 vaccination. The chain has TRBV7-3 and TRBJ2-1; tentatively, D is TRBD2 (6 bases). The sequence came from a human donor who received a COVID-19 vaccine. The CDR3 spells CASSAGASGLYNEQFF. CDR3 DNA sequence: TGTGCCAGCAGCGCAGGAGCGAGCGGGTTATACAATGAGCAGTTCTTC.